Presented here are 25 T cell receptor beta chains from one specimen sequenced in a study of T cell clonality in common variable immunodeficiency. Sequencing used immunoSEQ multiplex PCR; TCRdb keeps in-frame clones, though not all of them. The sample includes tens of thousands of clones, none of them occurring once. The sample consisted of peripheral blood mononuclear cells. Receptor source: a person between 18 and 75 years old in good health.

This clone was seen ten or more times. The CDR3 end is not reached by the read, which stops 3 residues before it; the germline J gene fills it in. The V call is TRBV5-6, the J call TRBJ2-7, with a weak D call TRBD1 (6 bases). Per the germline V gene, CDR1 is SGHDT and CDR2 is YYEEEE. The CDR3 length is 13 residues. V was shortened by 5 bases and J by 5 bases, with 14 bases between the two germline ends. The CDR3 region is CASSRTALDEQYF. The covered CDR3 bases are TGTGCCAGCAGTCGGACAGCGCTGGACGAG.

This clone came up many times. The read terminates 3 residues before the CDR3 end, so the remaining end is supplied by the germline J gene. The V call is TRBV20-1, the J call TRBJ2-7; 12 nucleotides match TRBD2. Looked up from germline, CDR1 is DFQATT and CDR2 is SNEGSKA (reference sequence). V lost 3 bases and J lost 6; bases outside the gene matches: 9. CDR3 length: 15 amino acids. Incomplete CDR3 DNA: TGCAGTGCTAGGGCTCTAGCGGGAGGGCAAGGCGAG. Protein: CSARALAGGQGE. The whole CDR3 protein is CSARALAGGQGEQYF.

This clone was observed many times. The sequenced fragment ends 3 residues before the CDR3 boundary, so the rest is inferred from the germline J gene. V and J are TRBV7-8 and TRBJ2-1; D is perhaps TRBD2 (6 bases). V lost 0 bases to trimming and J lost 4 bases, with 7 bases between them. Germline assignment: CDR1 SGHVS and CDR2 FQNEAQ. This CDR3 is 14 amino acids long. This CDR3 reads CASSLAGGYNEQFF. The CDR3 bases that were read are TGTGCCAGCAGCTTAGCTGGGGGGTACAATGAG. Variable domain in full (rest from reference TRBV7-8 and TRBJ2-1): GAGVSQSPRYKVAKRGQDVALRCDPISGHVSLFWYQQALGQGPEFLTYFQNEAQLDKSGLPSDRFFAERPEGSVSTLKIQRTQQEDSAVYLCASSLAGGYNEQFFGPGTRLTVL.

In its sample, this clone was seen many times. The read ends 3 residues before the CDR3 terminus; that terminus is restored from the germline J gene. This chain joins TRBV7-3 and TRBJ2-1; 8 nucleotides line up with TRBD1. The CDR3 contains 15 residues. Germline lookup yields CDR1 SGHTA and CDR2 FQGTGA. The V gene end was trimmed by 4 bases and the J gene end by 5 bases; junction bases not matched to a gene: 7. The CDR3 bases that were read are TGTGCCAGCAGCTCCCAAGGACAGGGTGACAATGAG. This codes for CASSSQGQGDNE. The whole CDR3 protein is CASSSQGQGDNEQFF.

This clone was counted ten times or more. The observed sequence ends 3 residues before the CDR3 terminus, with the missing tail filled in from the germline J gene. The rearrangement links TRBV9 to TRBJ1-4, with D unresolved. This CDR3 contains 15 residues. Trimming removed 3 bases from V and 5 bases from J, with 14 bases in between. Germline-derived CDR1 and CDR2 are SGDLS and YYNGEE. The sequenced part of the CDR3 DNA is TGTGCCAGCAGCGAATGGGCGGGGAAAAATGAAAAA. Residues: CASSEWAGKNEK. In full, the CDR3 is CASSEWAGKNEKLFF. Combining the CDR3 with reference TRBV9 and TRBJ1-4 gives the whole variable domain DSGVTQTPKHLITATGQRVTLRCSPRSGDLSVYWYQQSLDQGLQFLIQYYNGEERAKGNILERFSAQQFPDLHSELNLSSLELGDSALYFCASSEWAGKNEKLFFGSGTQLSVL.

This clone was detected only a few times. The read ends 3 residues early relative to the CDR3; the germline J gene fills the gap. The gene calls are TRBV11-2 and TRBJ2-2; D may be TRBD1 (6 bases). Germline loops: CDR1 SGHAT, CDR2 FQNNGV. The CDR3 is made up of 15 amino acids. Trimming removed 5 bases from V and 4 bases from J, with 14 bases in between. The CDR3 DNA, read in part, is TGTGCCAGCAGCCCAAACAGGGTAGGCACCGGGGAG. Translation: CASSPNRVGTGE. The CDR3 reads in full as CASSPNRVGTGELFF. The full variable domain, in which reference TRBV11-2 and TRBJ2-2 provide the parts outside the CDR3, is EAGVAQSPRYKIIEKRQSVAFWCNPISGHATLYWYQQILGQGPKLLIQFQNNGVVDDSQLPKDRFSAERLKGVDSTLKIQPAKLEDSAVYLCASSPNRVGTGELFFGEGSRLTVL.

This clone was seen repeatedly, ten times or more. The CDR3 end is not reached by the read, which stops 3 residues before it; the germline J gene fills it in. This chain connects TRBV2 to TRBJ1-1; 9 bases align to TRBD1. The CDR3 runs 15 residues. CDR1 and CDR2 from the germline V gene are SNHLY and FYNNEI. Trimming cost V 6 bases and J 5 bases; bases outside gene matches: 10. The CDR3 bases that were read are TGTGCCAGCAGGTTACAGGGGGCGCAGGGAACTGAA. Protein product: CASRLQGAQGTE. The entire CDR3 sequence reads CASRLQGAQGTEAFF.

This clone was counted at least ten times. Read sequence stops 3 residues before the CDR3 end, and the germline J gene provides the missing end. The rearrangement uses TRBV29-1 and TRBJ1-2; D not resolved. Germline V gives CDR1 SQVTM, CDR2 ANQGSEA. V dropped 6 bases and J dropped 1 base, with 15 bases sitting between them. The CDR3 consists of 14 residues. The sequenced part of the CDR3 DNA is TGCAGCGTCTCTCGACTACTCCTTAACTATGGC. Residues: CSVSRLLLNYG. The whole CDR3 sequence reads CSVSRLLLNYGYTF.

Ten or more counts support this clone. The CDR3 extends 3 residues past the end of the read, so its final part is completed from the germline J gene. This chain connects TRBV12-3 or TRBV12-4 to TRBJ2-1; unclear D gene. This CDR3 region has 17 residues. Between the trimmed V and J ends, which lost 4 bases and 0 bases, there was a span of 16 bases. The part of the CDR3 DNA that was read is TGTGCCAGCAGTTCCAGACTCCCACTTAGCTCCTACAATGAG. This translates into CASSSRLPLSSYNE. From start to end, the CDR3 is CASSSRLPLSSYNEQFF.

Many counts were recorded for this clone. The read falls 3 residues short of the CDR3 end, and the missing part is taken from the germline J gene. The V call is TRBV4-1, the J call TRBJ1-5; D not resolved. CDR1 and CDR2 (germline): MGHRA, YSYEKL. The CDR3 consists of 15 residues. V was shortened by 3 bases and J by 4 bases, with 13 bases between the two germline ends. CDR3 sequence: CASSQARQNNQPQHF. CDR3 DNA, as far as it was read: TGCGCCAGCAGCCAGGCGAGACAAAATAATCAGCCC.

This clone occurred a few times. The CDR3: CASSPFNGPPYEETQYF. The CDR3 DNA, read in part, is TGCGCCAGCAGTCCCTTTAATGGCCCCCCTTATGAAGAGACC. The chain has TRBV10-2 and TRBJ2-5; D unclear. Coverage ceases 3 residues before the CDR3 finishes, and the germline J gene fills in the end. V dropped 5 bases and J dropped 3 bases, with 22 bases sitting between them. Germline V CDR1 and CDR2: WSHSY, SAAADI. The CDR3 has 17 amino acids.

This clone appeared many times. The CDR3 protein is CASSLAGSGQETQYF. Incomplete CDR3 DNA: TGTGCCAGCAGCTTGGCGGGGTCGGGCCAAGAGACC. The gene calls are TRBV7-2 and TRBJ2-5; maybe TRBD2 (6 bases). The CDR3 extends 3 residues past the end of the read, so its final part is completed from the germline J gene. The CDR3 is made up of 15 amino acids. Germline values: CDR1 SGHTA, CDR2 FQGNSA. Trimming removed 3 bases from V and 1 base from J, with 12 bases in between.

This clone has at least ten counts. The sequenced part of the CDR3 DNA is TGTGCCAGCAGCTTAGCCCGGACAGGGGGCGGGTATGGC. Amino acids: CASSLARTGGGYG. The complete CDR3 reads CASSLARTGGGYGYTF. The chain combines TRBV7-8 with TRBJ1-2; TRBD1 matches 11 bases. The sequenced fragment ends 3 residues before the CDR3 boundary, so the rest is inferred from the germline J gene. Germline CDR1 SGHVS, CDR2 FQNEAQ. The CDR3 runs to 16 residues. Trimming at V came to 0 bases and at J to 5 bases, leaving 5 bases not matched to a gene.

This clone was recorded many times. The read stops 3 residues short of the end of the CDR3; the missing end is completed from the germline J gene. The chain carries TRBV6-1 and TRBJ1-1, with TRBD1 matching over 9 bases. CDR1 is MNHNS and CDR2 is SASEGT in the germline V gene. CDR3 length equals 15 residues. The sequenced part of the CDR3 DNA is TGTGCCAGCAGTGGGGTGCCGGGACAGGGCCAAGAA. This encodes CASSGVPGQGQE. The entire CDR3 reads CASSGVPGQGQEAFF.

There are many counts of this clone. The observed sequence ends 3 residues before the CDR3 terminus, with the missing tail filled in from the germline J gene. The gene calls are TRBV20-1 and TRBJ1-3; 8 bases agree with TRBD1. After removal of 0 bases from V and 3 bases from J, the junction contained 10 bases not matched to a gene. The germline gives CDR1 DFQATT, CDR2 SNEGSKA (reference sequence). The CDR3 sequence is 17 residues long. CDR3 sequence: CSARDPDGQGGGNTIYF. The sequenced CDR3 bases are TGCAGTGCTAGAGATCCAGACGGACAGGGCGGTGGAAACACC.

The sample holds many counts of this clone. The DNA read from the CDR3 is TGTGCCTGGAGTGTAGACAGTACCTATGGC. It translates to CAWSVDSTYG. The complete CDR3 protein is CAWSVDSTYGYTF. This chain uses TRBV30 with TRBJ1-2; possibly TRBD1 for D (5 bases). From the germline J gene comes the end of the CDR3, since the read stops 3 residues before it. V dropped 0 bases and J dropped 4 bases, with 9 bases sitting between them. CDR1 GTSNPN and CDR2 SVGIG come from the germline V gene (reference sequence). This CDR3 region has 13 residues.

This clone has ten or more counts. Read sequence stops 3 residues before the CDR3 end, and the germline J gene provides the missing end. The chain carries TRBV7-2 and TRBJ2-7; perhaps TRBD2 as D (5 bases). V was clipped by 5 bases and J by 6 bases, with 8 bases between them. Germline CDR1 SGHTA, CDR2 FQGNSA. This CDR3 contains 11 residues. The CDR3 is CASSQLGEQYF. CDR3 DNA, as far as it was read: TGTGCCAGCAGCCAACTAGGCGAG.

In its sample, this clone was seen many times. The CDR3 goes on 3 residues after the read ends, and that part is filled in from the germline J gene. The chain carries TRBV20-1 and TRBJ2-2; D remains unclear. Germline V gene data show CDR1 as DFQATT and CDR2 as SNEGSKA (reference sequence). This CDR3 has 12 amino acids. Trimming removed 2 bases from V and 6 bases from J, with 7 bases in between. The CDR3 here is CSARRPPGELFF. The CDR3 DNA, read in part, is TGCAGTGCTAGAAGGCCCCCCGGGGAG.

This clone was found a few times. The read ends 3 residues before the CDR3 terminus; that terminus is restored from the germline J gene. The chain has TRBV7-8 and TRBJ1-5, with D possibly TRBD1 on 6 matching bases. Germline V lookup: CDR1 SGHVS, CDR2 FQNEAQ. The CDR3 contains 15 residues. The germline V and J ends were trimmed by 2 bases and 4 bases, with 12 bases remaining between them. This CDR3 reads CASSLRQAPNQPQHF. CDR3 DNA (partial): TGTGCCAGCAGCTTAAGACAGGCCCCAAATCAGCCC.

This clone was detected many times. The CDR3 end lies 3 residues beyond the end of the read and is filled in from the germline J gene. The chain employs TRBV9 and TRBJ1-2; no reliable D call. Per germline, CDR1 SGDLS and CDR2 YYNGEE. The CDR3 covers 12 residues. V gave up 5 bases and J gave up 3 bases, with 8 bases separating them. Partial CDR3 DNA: TGTGCCAGCAGAGTACCCGACTATGGC. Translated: CASRVPDYG. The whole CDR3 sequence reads CASRVPDYGYTF.

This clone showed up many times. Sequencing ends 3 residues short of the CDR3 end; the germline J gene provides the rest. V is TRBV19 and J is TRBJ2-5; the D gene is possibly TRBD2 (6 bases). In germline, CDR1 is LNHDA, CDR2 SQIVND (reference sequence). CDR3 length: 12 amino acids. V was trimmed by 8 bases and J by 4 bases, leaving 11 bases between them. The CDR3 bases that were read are TGTGCCAGTTCTCAGGGAGGAGAGACC. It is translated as CASSQGGET. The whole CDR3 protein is CASSQGGETQYF.

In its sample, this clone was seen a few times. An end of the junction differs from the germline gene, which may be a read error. The CDR3 reads CAGSDWGVGSGDNEQFF. The sequenced part of the CDR3 DNA is TGTGCCGGCAGTGATTGGGGTGTGGGGTCCGGGGACAATGAG. This chain links TRBV2 with TRBJ2-1; D is possibly TRBD2 (5 bases). The CDR3 end falls 3 residues outside the read, so it is completed with the germline J gene. Germline V gives CDR1 SNHLY, CDR2 FYNNEI. This CDR3 spans 17 amino acids.

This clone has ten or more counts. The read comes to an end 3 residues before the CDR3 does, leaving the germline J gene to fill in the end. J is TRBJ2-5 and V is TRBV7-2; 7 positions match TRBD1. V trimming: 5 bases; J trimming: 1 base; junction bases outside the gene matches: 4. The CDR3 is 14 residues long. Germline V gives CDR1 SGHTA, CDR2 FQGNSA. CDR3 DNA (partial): TGTGCCAGCAGCAGAGGGGGCCCCCAAGAGACC. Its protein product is CASSRGGPQET. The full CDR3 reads CASSRGGPQETQYF.

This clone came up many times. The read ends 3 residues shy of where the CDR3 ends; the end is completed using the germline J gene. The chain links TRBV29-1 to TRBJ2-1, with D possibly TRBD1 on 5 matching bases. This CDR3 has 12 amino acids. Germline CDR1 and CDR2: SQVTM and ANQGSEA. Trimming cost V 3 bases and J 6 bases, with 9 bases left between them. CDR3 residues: CSVDPDSNEQFF. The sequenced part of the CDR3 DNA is TGCAGCGTTGACCCAGACAGCAATGAG.

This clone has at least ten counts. The CDR3 bases that were read are TGTGCCTGGAGGGAGACAGGGTGGGATGAG. Its translation is CAWRETGWDE. The whole CDR3 sequence is CAWRETGWDEQFF. The chain links TRBV30 to TRBJ2-1, with 7 bases that match TRBD1. Read sequence stops 3 residues before the CDR3 end, and the germline J gene provides the missing end. Trimming cost V 3 bases and J 8 bases; bases outside gene matches: 7. Germline-derived CDR1 and CDR2 are GTSNPN and SVGIG (reference sequence). The CDR3 has 13 residues.